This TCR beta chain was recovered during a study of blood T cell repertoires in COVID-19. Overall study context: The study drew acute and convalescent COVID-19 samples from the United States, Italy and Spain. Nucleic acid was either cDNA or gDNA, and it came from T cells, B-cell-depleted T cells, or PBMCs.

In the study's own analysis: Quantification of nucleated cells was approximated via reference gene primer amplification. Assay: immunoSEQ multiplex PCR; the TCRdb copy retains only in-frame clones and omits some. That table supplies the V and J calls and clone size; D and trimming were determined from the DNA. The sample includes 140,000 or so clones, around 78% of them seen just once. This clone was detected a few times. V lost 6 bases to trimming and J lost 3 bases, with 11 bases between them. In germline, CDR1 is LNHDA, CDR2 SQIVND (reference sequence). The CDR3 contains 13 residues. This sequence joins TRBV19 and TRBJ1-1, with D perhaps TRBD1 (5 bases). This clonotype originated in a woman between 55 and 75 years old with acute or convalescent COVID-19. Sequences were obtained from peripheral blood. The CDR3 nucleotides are TGTGCCAGTAGAGGCCCAGGGTACACTGAAGCTTTCTTT. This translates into CASRGPGYTEAFF.